A selection of T cell receptor beta chains follows, all from one sample in a study of shared clonotypes between healthy human individuals. TCRdb keeps only in-frame clones here, not all; method: immunoSEQ multiplex PCR. The sample includes about 1,500,000 clones, around 95% of them seen just once. Material: naive CD4+ T cells sorted from blood. The receptors here all came from a man aged 25-45 years in good health. CDR3s include the opening cysteine and the closing phenylalanine or tryptophan. The D gene is left open where the match is weak. The size entry is marked missing in some rows and otherwise reads once, few, many or a size class.

TRBJ2-5 TRBV28 NA TRBD1 TGTGCCAGCAGTTTGACAGGGCCAACGAAGACCCAGTACTTC CASSLTGPTKTQYF
TRBJ1-2 TRBV5-1 once NA TGCGCCAGCAGCTTTAAATTAGAAGGGCACGGCTACACCTTC CASSFKLEGHGYTF
TRBJ2-7 TRBV18 NA TRBD1 TGTGCCAGCTCACCGATCTCAGGGGGCGAGGCCGAGCAGTACTTC CASSPISGGEAEQYF
TRBJ2-7 TRBV6-5 NA NA TGTGCCAGCACCCCGACTCAACTAGGCGAGCAGTACTTC CASTPTQLGEQYF
TRBJ2-1 TRBV5-6 NA TRBD1 TGTGCCAGCAGCTTGAACAGGGGGCTAGCTGGCAATGAGCAGTTCTTC CASSLNRGLAGNEQFF
TRBJ2-2 TRBV15 NA TRBD1 TGTGCCACCAATAGGGACAGGGACACCGGGGAGCTGTTTTTT CATNRDRDTGELFF
TRBJ2-1 TRBV29-1 NA TRBD2 TGCAGCGTTACCCTAGCGGGAGTACTTCGTGAGCAGTTCTTC CSVTLAGVLREQFF
TRBJ2-5 TRBV2 NA NA TGTGCCAGCAGTGAAGGGTACGGACCGATGTGGGAGACCCAGTACTTC CASSEGYGPMWETQYF
TRBJ2-1 TRBV28 NA NA TGTGCCAGCAGTTTAGGTCGGGTGGGGGAGCAGTTCTTC CASSLGRVGEQFF
TRBJ2-5 TRBV10-3 NA TRBD2 TGTGCCATCAGTGAGGGACTAGCGGGGCAAGAGACCCAGTACTTC CAISEGLAGQETQYF
TRBJ2-1 TRBV10-3 once NA TGTGCCATCAGTGAGTCAGGGGCCTCACTCGGCCGCAATGAGCAGTTCTTC CAISESGASLGRNEQFF
TRBJ2-1 TRBV11-3 NA TRBD2 TGTGCCAGCAGCCGGAAGGGTCTAGCGGGAGGGGTTGATGAGCAGTTCTTC CASSRKGLAGGVDEQFF